Each of the 17 T cell receptor beta chains below was sequenced from the same sample in a study of OX40 agonist ivuxolimab in advanced cancers. Sequencing was performed with immunoSEQ multiplex PCR; in TCRdb, only in-frame clones are kept and a portion is missing. The table shows 20,000 to 30,000 clones, with roughly 82% occurring only once. Source: CD4+ or CD8+ T cells sorted from blood, taken in a trial of the OX40 agonist ivuxolimab. These receptors came from an adult with an advanced solid tumor such as melanoma, head and neck, liver or kidney cancer.

The rearrangement uses TRBV27 and TRBJ1-5, with D possibly matching TRBD1 (6 bases). Germline loops: CDR1 MNHEY, CDR2 SMNVEV (reference sequence). V was clipped by 6 bases and J by 6 bases, with 15 bases between them. The CDR3 sequence is 14 residues long. This chain's CDR3 is CASRPLGGGQPQHF. The CDR3 DNA sequence: TGTGCCAGCAGACCCCTGGGGGGCGGTCAGCCCCAGCATTTT.

This clone appeared a few times. This chain uses TRBV9 with TRBJ2-7; no clear D gene. Trimming removed 3 bases from V and 5 bases from J, with 18 bases in between. From germline, CDR1 is SGDLS and CDR2 YYNGEE. The CDR3 totals 15 residues. In nucleotides, the CDR3 is TGTGCCAGCAGCGCGGACGCCCCGCCACCCCACGAGCAGTACTTC. Translating it yields CASSADAPPPHEQYF. Using reference TRBV9 and TRBJ2-7 for the parts outside the CDR3, the full variable domain is DSGVTQTPKHLITATGQRVTLRCSPRSGDLSVYWYQQSLDQGLQFLIQYYNGEERAKGNILERFSAQQFPDLHSELNLSSLELGDSALYFCASSADAPPPHEQYFGPGTRLTVT.

The genes are TRBV7-9 and TRBJ2-2; 7 nucleotides align to TRBD1. The CDR3 has 13 amino acids. CDR1 is SEHNR, CDR2 FQNEAQ, per germline (reference sequence). The ends lost 5 bases at V and 8 bases at J; junction bases unmatched: 5. The CDR3 nucleotides are TGTGCCAGCAGCCCCCCCAGGGGGGGGGAGCTGTTTTTT. Encoded protein: CASSPPRGGELFF.

This chain joins TRBV5-8 and TRBJ2-5; D not resolved. The J call may be wrong; the DNA end is better matched by TRBJ2-7. In germline, CDR1 is SGHTS, CDR2 YDEGEE. This CDR3 region has 9 residues. The CDR3 nucleotides are TGTGCCAGCGGGGACGAGCAGTACTTC. Encoded protein: CASGDEQYF.

This sequence joins TRBV7-6 and TRBJ2-1; 9 bases match TRBD2. Germline CDR1 and CDR2: SGHVS and FNYEAQ. V gave up 3 bases and J gave up 7 bases; unmatched junction bases: 13. The CDR3 has 17 amino acids. The CDR3 sequence: CASSLGAGGGAMNEQFF. The CDR3 coding sequence is TGTGCCAGCAGCTTGGGAGCGGGCGGGGGGGCGATGAATGAGCAGTTCTTC. Complete variable domain (other parts from reference TRBV7-6 and TRBJ2-1): GAGVSQSPRYKVTKRGQDVALRCDPISGHVSLYWYRQALGQGPEFLTYFNYEAQQDKSGLPNDRFSAERPEGSISTLTIQRTEQRDSAMYRCASSLGAGGGAMNEQFFGPGTRLTVL.

The chain couples TRBV7-6 to TRBJ2-5; no reliable D call. Germline V gene lookup returns CDR1 SGHVS and CDR2 FNYEAQ. The CDR3 spans 13 residues. The V gene lost 2 bases and the J gene lost 5 bases, with 9 bases spanning the gap. In DNA, the CDR3 is TGTGCCAGCAGCTTAATCTTCTCGGAGACCCAGTACTTC. Amino acid sequence: CASSLIFSETQYF.

The rearrangement links TRBV5-6 to TRBJ2-1; D might be TRBD1 (6 bases). The V end lost 2 bases, the J end lost 7 bases, and 13 bases lay between the germline ends. The CDR3 runs 14 residues. CDR1 is SGHDT and CDR2 is YYEEEE in the germline V gene. The CDR3 nucleotides read TGTGCCAGCAGCTTAGGGGACACGCGGAATGAGCAGTTCTTC. Translation gives CASSLGDTRNEQFF.

This rearrangement joins TRBV29-1 to TRBJ2-7, with a possible D match to TRBD2 (5 bases). This CDR3 contains 11 residues. V dropped 4 bases and J dropped 3 bases, with 7 bases sitting between them. The germline V gene encodes CDR1 SQVTM and CDR2 ANQGSEA. The CDR3 here is CSVAEGYEQYF. DNA of the CDR3: TGCAGCGTTGCTGAGGGCTACGAGCAGTACTTC.

The rearrangement links TRBV27 to TRBJ2-7; TRBD1 aligns across 7 bases. The germline CDR1 and CDR2 sequences are MNHEY and SMNVEV (reference sequence). The V segment lost 6 bases and the J segment 4 bases; nucleotides outside the gene matches: 15. The CDR3 loop spans 16 amino acids. CDR3 residues: CASRHLFTGEFYEQYF. The CDR3 nucleotides read TGTGCCAGCAGACACCTCTTCACAGGGGAATTTTACGAGCAGTACTTC.

J is TRBJ1-2 and V is TRBV10-3; 10 bases fit TRBD1. Per germline, CDR1 ENHRY and CDR2 SYGVKD. This CDR3 comprises 17 residues. With 6 bases clipped from V and 2 bases from J, the junction kept 12 bases outside the gene matches. The CDR3 nucleotides read TGTGCCATCAGGGAACCGGGACAGGGGACCCCCAACTATGGCTACACCTTC. Translation gives CAIREPGQGTPNYGYTF.

The rearrangement joins TRBV6-1 to TRBJ2-4; D is perhaps TRBD2 (5 bases). Germline V gene sequence: CDR1 MNHNS, CDR2 SASEGT. The CDR3 totals 13 residues. V lost 8 bases and J lost 7, with 15 bases in between. CDR3 in DNA: TGTGCCAGCGCGGAGCAGCGGAGGAACATTCAGTACTTC. It codes for CASAEQRRNIQYF.

The J gene is TRBJ2-1, the V gene TRBV6-5, with TRBD1 matching 8 bases. J lost 3 bases, V lost 6 bases, and 7 bases had no gene match. Germline V gene data show CDR1 as MNHEY and CDR2 as SVGAGI. This CDR3 has 15 amino acids. CDR3 sequence reads: CASSPGQGYYNEQFF. CDR3 nucleotides: TGTGCCAGCAGCCCCGGACAGGGATACTACAATGAGCAGTTCTTC.

The chain couples TRBV7-9 to TRBJ1-4, with unresolved D. The CDR3 spans 15 residues. Germline-derived CDR1 and CDR2 are SEHNR and FQNEAQ (reference sequence). Trimming took 5 bases from V and 8 from J, leaving 18 bases between them. The CDR3 DNA reads as TGTGCCAGCAGCCGCACCGGCGGGATGGAGGAAAAACTGTTTTTT. Encoded protein: CASSRTGGMEEKLFF.

This chain links TRBV30 with TRBJ2-3; 11 bases are shared with TRBD2. The CDR3 has 15 amino acids. Looked up from germline, CDR1 is GTSNPN and CDR2 is SVGIG (reference sequence). V trimming: 0 bases; J trimming: 1 base; junction bases outside the gene matches: 0. The CDR3 protein is CAWSVLAGGTDTQYF. CDR3 nucleotides: TGTGCCTGGAGTGTACTAGCGGGGGGCACAGATACGCAGTATTTT.

The table lists this clone with a few counts. CDR3 protein: CASSSFREPGELFF. Here the CDR3 DNA reads TGTGCCAGCAGTTCCTTCCGGGAACCCGGGGAGCTGTTTTTT. The V gene is TRBV6-5, the J gene TRBJ2-2; weak D call: TRBD2 (5 bases). V was cut by 4 bases and J by 6 bases, with 12 bases left in between. Germline CDR1 MNHEY, CDR2 SVGAGI. This CDR3 is built from 14 residues.

This clone was counted a few times. V usage is TRBV7-8 and J usage is TRBJ2-7; possibly TRBD2 for D (6 bases). The ends were cut back, 5 bases at V and 0 bases at J, with 14 bases in the middle. This CDR3 has 15 residues. Germline assignment: CDR1 SGHVS and CDR2 FQNEAQ. Here the CDR3 DNA reads TGTGCCAGCAGCCTCTCAGCGGGCGCCTCCTACGAGCAGTACTTC. Its translation is CASSLSAGASYEQYF.

The rearrangement uses TRBV7-6 and TRBJ2-1; 10 positions agree with TRBD2. Germline CDR1 reads SGHVS; CDR2 reads FNYEAQ. Trimming cost V 1 base and J 8 bases; bases outside gene matches: 11. The length of the CDR3 is 17 residues. The CDR3 region is CASSLGVAGGLSDEQFF. As DNA, the CDR3 is TGTGCCAGCAGCTTAGGGGTAGCGGGGGGACTAAGCGATGAGCAGTTCTTC.